This passage covers 26 T cell receptor beta chains from one sample sequenced in a study of blood T cell repertoires in COVID-19. The protocol was immunoSEQ multiplex PCR, while the TCRdb copy is restricted to in-frame clones and leaves out a portion. The table lists about 250,000 clones, roughly 86% of them singletons, with 1.6% in the top ten. Material: PBMCs or T cells enriched from blood (not recorded which). The receptors here all came from a woman aged 45-59 years who had recovered from COVID-19.

J is TRBJ1-2 and V is TRBV6-5, with no clear D. Trimming stripped 7 bases from V and 2 bases from J, with 14 bases between. The CDR3 consists of 14 residues. Per the germline V gene, CDR1 is MNHEY and CDR2 is SVGAGI. CDR3 loop: CASTLKGGNYGYTF. The CDR3 nucleotides are TGTGCCAGCACCCTGAAGGGCGGGAACTATGGCTACACCTTC.

This chain uses TRBV5-1 with TRBJ1-1, with D unresolved. Germline assignment: CDR1 SGHRS and CDR2 YFSETQ. This CDR3 spans 15 amino acids. V shed 4 bases and J shed 1 base, with 14 bases lying between them. The CDR3 is CASSRPPTENTEAFF. The DNA of the CDR3 is TGCGCCAGCAGCCGGCCACCCACAGAGAACACTGAAGCTTTCTTT.

CDR3 loop: CASASDRPNQPQHF. Here the CDR3 DNA reads TGTGCCAGCGCCTCCGACAGGCCCAATCAGCCCCAGCATTTT. This chain joins TRBV28 and TRBJ1-5; maybe TRBD1 (6 bases). Trimming shortened V by 8 bases and J by 3 bases, and 14 bases separated the two germline ends. The CDR3 runs to 14 residues. CDR1 is MDHEN, CDR2 SYDVKM, per germline.

The gene calls are TRBV7-2 and TRBJ2-1; perhaps TRBD2 as D (6 bases). Trimming left V 2 bases short and J 9 bases short, with 20 bases between. This CDR3 is built from 16 residues. CDR1 is SGHTA, CDR2 FQGNSA, per germline. The CDR3 nucleotides are TGTGCCAGCAGCTTACGTAGCGGCCTACTCGGAGGTGAGCAGTTCTTC. This translates into CASSLRSGLLGGEQFF.

The chain recombines TRBV18 with TRBJ1-5, with 9 positions matching TRBD1. Germline V gene lookup returns CDR1 KGHSH and CDR2 LQKENI. The V and J ends lost 3 bases and 2 bases, in that order; junction bases with no gene match: 17. This CDR3 comprises 20 residues. CDR3 in DNA: TGTGCCAGCTCACCTCGGGTCGGGACAGGGCCTGATCTGGGCAATCAGCCCCAGCATTTT. Its translation: CASSPRVGTGPDLGNQPQHF. Looking up the rest from reference TRBV18 and TRBJ1-5 gives the full variable domain: NAGVMQNPRHLVRRRGQEARLRCSPMKGHSHVYWYRQLPEEGLKFMVYLQKENIIDESGMPKERFSAEFPKEGPSILRIQQVVRGDSAAYFCASSPRVGTGPDLGNQPQHFGDGTRLSIL.

The table lists this clone with a few counts. This chain's CDR3 is CASSEGGINTF. CDR3 DNA: TGTGCCAGCAGTGAGGGAGGCATCAACACCTTC. The gene calls are TRBV6-1 and TRBJ1-2; D unresolved. Germline V gene lookup returns CDR1 MNHNS and CDR2 SASEGT. The V end lost 3 bases, the J end lost 12 bases, and 11 bases lay between the germline ends. This CDR3 region has 11 residues.

The chain combines TRBV11-2 with TRBJ1-1, with a possible D match to TRBD1 (6 bases). Germline V gene data show CDR1 as SGHAT and CDR2 as FQNNGV. CDR3 size: 14 residues. Trimming shortened V by 5 bases and J by 0 bases, and 10 bases separated the two germline ends. CDR3 sequence reads: CASSPGGMNTEAFF. The CDR3 nucleotides are TGTGCCAGCAGCCCTGGGGGCATGAACACTGAAGCTTTCTTT.

The gene calls are TRBV6-5 and TRBJ1-6, with D tentatively TRBD1 (5 bases). The V end was cut by 0 bases, the J end by 8 bases, with 14 bases between. CDR1 and CDR2 (germline): MNHEY, SVGAGI. CDR3 length: 16 residues. CDR3 sequence (DNA): TGTGCCAGCAGTTACTCGATTGGCCAGGGTCATTCACCCCTCCACTTT. Its protein is CASSYSIGQGHSPLHF.

The V and J genes are TRBV5-1 and TRBJ2-3; 9 bases map to TRBD2. The CDR3 runs 15 residues. The junction had 9 bases not matched to a gene; V was cut back by 4 bases and J by 6 bases. Germline lookup yields CDR1 SGHRS and CDR2 YFSETQ. The DNA for the CDR3 is TGCGCCAGCAGCCAACGGAGGCGGGAGGGCGATACGCAGTATTTT. It is translated as CASSQRRREGDTQYF.

The CDR3 nucleotides are TGTGCCAGCAGCCTCCTTAGGGGAGGTCCAGATACGCAGTATTTT. It translates to CASSLLRGGPDTQYF. V usage is TRBV2 and J usage is TRBJ2-3, with D tentatively TRBD2 (6 bases). Germline V gives CDR1 SNHLY, CDR2 FYNNEI. This CDR3 region has 15 residues. V lost 6 bases and J 4 bases, leaving 17 bases between the germline ends.

J is TRBJ2-3 and V is TRBV9, with 10 bases that match TRBD2. Germline values: CDR1 SGDLS, CDR2 YYNGEE. CDR3 size: 16 residues. Trimming removed 0 bases from V and 6 bases from J; junction bases left unmatched: 7. CDR3 bases: TGTGCCAGCAGCGTAGCTTCGGCTAGCGGGAGTGATACGCAGTATTTT. Its translation is CASSVASASGSDTQYF.

The chain couples TRBV4-2 to TRBJ1-5; a possible D gene is TRBD1 (5 bases). This CDR3 spans 18 amino acids. CDR1 is LGHNA, CDR2 YNFKEQ, per germline. Trimming shortened V by 1 base and J by 0 bases, and 16 bases separated the two germline ends. Here the CDR3 DNA reads TGTGCCAGCAGCCAAGTTTTCCAAGTGGGGCATAGCAATCAGCCCCAGCATTTT. This gives the protein CASSQVFQVGHSNQPQHF.

The chain joins TRBV7-8 to TRBJ1-2; 10 positions match TRBD1. The CDR3 runs 16 residues. Losses at the gene ends were 3 bases for V and 3 bases for J; bases not matched to a gene: 7. Germline CDR1 and CDR2: SGHVS and FQNEAQ. CDR3 coding DNA: TGTGCCAGCAGCTTCTTCGGACAGGGGGGAGACTATGGCTACACCTTC. This gives the protein CASSFFGQGGDYGYTF.

The chain links TRBV19 to TRBJ1-1; 9 bases map to TRBD1. Looked up from germline, CDR1 is LNHDA and CDR2 is SQIVND (reference sequence). Trimming removed 7 bases from V and 1 base from J; junction bases left unmatched: 1. The CDR3 length is 13 residues. In nucleotides, the CDR3 is TGTGCCAGTACGACAGGGGGGAACACTGAAGCTTTCTTT. Its protein product is CASTTGGNTEAFF.

CDR3 DNA sequence: TGCAGCGTTGAAGCGGACAGCACTGAAGCTTTCTTT. Translating it yields CSVEADSTEAFF. The gene calls are TRBV29-1 and TRBJ1-1; weak D call: TRBD1 (6 bases). CDR1 and CDR2 from the germline V gene are SQVTM and ANQGSEA. V lost 1 base, J lost 4 bases, and 7 bases lay in between. This CDR3 region has 12 residues.

The gene calls are TRBV27 and TRBJ2-3; D ambiguous. Looked up from germline, CDR1 is MNHEY and CDR2 is SMNVEV (reference sequence). V gave up 0 bases and J gave up 4 bases, with 11 bases separating them. The CDR3 sequence is 15 residues long. DNA for the CDR3: TGTGCCAGCAGTTTATCGTGGAGAGAGGCAGATACGCAGTATTTT. This translates into CASSLSWREADTQYF.

The chain couples TRBV6-2 or TRBV6-3 to TRBJ2-7; no clear D. This CDR3 contains 12 residues. Per the germline V gene, CDR1 is MNHEY and CDR2 is SVGEGT. V was clipped by 6 bases and J by 5 bases, with 11 bases between them. In nucleotides, the CDR3 is TGTGCCAGCAGCCCATCAATTGACGAGCAGTACTTC. It specifies CASSPSIDEQYF.

In the case of this clone: This sample also contains other DNA sequences that code for the same CDR3. The chain joins TRBV10-2 to TRBJ2-7; 12 nucleotides align to TRBD2. Germline assignment: CDR1 WSHSY and CDR2 SAAADI. This CDR3 is built from 14 residues. The V gene end was trimmed by 5 bases and the J gene end by 2 bases; junction bases not matched to a gene: 1. Here the CDR3 reads CASSRTSGTYEQYF. The DNA of the CDR3 is TGCGCCAGCAGTCGGACTAGCGGGACCTACGAGCAGTACTTC.

The rearrangement uses TRBV29-1 and TRBJ2-1, with D possibly matching TRBD1 (5 bases). Trimming took 6 bases from V and 7 from J, leaving 19 bases between them. The CDR3 loop spans 14 amino acids. The germline CDR1 and CDR2 sequences are SQVTM and ANQGSEA. The CDR3 is CSVKADNTLNEQFF. CDR3 DNA: TGCAGCGTAAAGGCGGACAATACCCTAAATGAGCAGTTCTTC.

The chain employs TRBV28 and TRBJ2-2; D is possibly TRBD1 (5 bases). Trimming pared 6 bases from V and 2 bases from J, leaving 10 bases between. The CDR3 contains 14 residues. Germline CDR1 and CDR2: MDHEN and SYDVKM. CDR3 residues: CASRRDSNTGELFF. The CDR3 DNA sequence: TGTGCCAGCAGACGAGACAGTAACACCGGGGAGCTGTTTTTT. The full variable domain, completed using reference TRBV28 and TRBJ2-2, is DVKVTQSSRYLVKRTGEKVFLECVQDMDHENMFWYRQDPGLGLRLIYFSYDVKMKEKGDIPEGYSVSREKKERFSLILESASTNQTSMYLCASRRDSNTGELFFGEGSRLTVL.

V is TRBV5-1 and J is TRBJ1-1; 7 bases match TRBD1. From germline, CDR1 is SGHRS and CDR2 YFSETQ. This CDR3 region has 15 residues. The V and J ends lost 2 bases and 1 base, in that order; junction bases with no gene match: 5. CDR3 DNA: TGCGCCAGCAGCTTCGGACAGGTTCAGAACACTGAAGCTTTCTTT. This encodes CASSFGQVQNTEAFF.

The chain recombines TRBV28 with TRBJ1-6, with a tentative D call TRBD1 (6 bases). CDR1 MDHEN and CDR2 SYDVKM come from the germline V gene. V lost 7 bases, J lost 4 bases, and 17 bases lay in between. The CDR3 has 16 residues. DNA for the CDR3: TGTGCCAGCACCCTTGGCGGGGGCGAGTATAATTCACCCCTCCACTTT. Its translation: CASTLGGGEYNSPLHF.

This chain uses TRBV27 with TRBJ2-2; possible D gene TRBD1, 6 bases. CDR3 size: 14 residues. Germline V gene data show CDR1 as MNHEY and CDR2 as SMNVEV (reference sequence). V lost 5 bases, J lost 4 bases, and 11 bases lay in between. The CDR3 DNA reads as TGTGCCAGCAGTGGGGGCCCCACCACCGGGGAGCTGTTTTTT. Its translation is CASSGGPTTGELFF.

The count of this clone is one. Other nucleotide sequences from this sample produce the same CDR3. The chain couples TRBV2 to TRBJ2-5; D ambiguous. V was cut by 6 bases and J by 1 base, with 3 bases left in between. This CDR3 is built from 11 residues. Germline V gene data show CDR1 as SNHLY and CDR2 as FYNNEI. CDR3 nucleotide sequence: TGTGCCAGCAGCCTCCAAGAGACCCAGTACTTC. Protein: CASSLQETQYF.

The chain has TRBV5-1 and TRBJ2-3; 9 bases match TRBD2. The junction had 24 bases not matched to a gene; V was cut back by 5 bases and J by 5 bases. The germline V gene encodes CDR1 SGHRS and CDR2 YFSETQ. This CDR3 region has 20 residues. CDR3 coding DNA: TGCGCCAGCAGGCCTGGCCCAATTGCTAGCGGGAACCATGAGCAAGATACGCAGTATTTT. This codes for CASRPGPIASGNHEQDTQYF.

The V gene is TRBV4-3, the J gene TRBJ2-7; 8 bases are a match to TRBD1. Trimming removed 0 bases from V and 3 bases from J; junction bases left unmatched: 13. The CDR3 runs to 18 residues. Germline V gene lookup returns CDR1 LGHNA and CDR2 YSLEER. In DNA form, the CDR3 reads TGCGCCAGCAGCCAAGATTTTAGGGGAACAGGGGGTTGCTACGAGCAGTACTTC. Translated, it gives CASSQDFRGTGGCYEQYF.